This passage covers 5 T cell receptor beta chains from one sample sequenced in a study of shared clonotypes between healthy human individuals. Sequencing used immunoSEQ multiplex PCR; TCRdb keeps in-frame clones, though not all of them. The table shows roughly 1,100,000 clones, with roughly 80% occurring only once. Source material: memory CD4+ T cells sorted from blood. Subset defined: CD45RA-negative fraction. These receptors were taken from a man aged 18 to 29 in good health.

The chain couples TRBV18 to TRBJ2-5; D could derive from TRBD1 or TRBD2 (6 bases each). Per the germline V gene, CDR1 is KGHSH and CDR2 is LQKENI. The V and J ends lost 2 bases and 2 bases respectively, with 12 bases between them. This CDR3 spans 15 amino acids. CDR3 loop: CASSPRGEMQETQYF. The DNA for the CDR3 is TGTGCCAGCTCACCAAGGGGGGAGATGCAAGAGACCCAGTACTTC.

This clone was detected only once. The chain employs TRBV28 and TRBJ1-2, with a weak D call TRBD1 (5 bases). CDR3 length: 13 residues. V was shortened by 1 base and J by 5 bases, with 8 bases between the two germline ends. Germline V gene sequence: CDR1 MDHEN, CDR2 SYDVKM. In DNA form, the CDR3 reads TGTGCCAGCAGTTTATCGACAGCGTATGGCTACACCTTC. This translates into CASSLSTAYGYTF.

Comment on this clone: Other DNA sequences from this sample encode an identical CDR3 as well. The rearrangement links TRBV19 to TRBJ2-3; D unclear. The length of the CDR3 is 14 residues. Germline CDR1 and CDR2: LNHDA and SQIVND (reference sequence). Deletions cut 3 bases from V and 0 bases from J, with 7 bases between. The CDR3 sequence: CASSMGTSTDTQYF. CDR3 in DNA: TGTGCCAGTAGTATGGGAACTAGCACAGATACGCAGTATTTT.

This rearrangement joins TRBV28 to TRBJ1-2, with a tentative D call TRBD1 (6 bases). Trimming shortened V by 9 bases and J by 4 bases, and 18 bases separated the two germline ends. CDR1 and CDR2 from the germline V gene are MDHEN and SYDVKM. The CDR3 is made up of 14 amino acids. CDR3 nucleotide sequence: TGTGCCAGTTCCTATCAGGACAGCCTCTATGGCTACACCTTC. This encodes CASSYQDSLYGYTF.

As to this clone: This specimen includes other DNA sequences encoding the same CDR3. The V and J genes are TRBV30 and TRBJ2-7, with D perhaps matching TRBD1 or TRBD2 (5 bases each). The V gene's germline CDR1 is GTSNPN and CDR2 SVGIG (reference sequence). V was trimmed by 4 bases and J by 4 bases, leaving 11 bases between them. The CDR3 consists of 12 residues. The DNA of the CDR3 is TGTGCCTGGACCAGGGACGGGTACGAGCAGTACTTC. As protein: CAWTRDGYEQYF.